This T cell receptor (beta chain) was sequenced for a study of blood T cell repertoires in COVID-19. CDR1 is LNHDA, CDR2 SQIVND, per germline (reference sequence). This CDR3 has 16 amino acids. The J segment lost 2 bases and the V segment lost 3 bases, leaving 3 bases of the junction unmatched. Per the original data handling: Scientists estimated how many nucleated cells there were by amplifying reference gene primers. Assay: immunoSEQ multiplex PCR; the TCRdb copy retains only in-frame clones and omits some. V, J and clone size reflect that table, while D and trimming were determined from the DNA. The top ten clones hold over 7.5% of a sample with 180,000 or so clones, 70% to 90% of them seen once.

The sample comprised peripheral blood. This clonotype originated in a woman older than 75 with acute or convalescent COVID-19. The V and J genes are TRBV19 and TRBJ2-5, with TRBD2 identical over 13 bases. CDR3 sequence: CASSMTLAGGQETQYF. In DNA form, the CDR3 reads TGTGCCAGTAGTATGACACTAGCGGGAGGGCAAGAGACCCAGTACTTC.